Listed below are T cell receptor beta chains from one sample, sequenced in a study of identical twins. In TCRdb, the 5' RACE reads were re-called with MiXCR into one record per CDR3 protein. Here the sample spans 250,000 or so distinct CDR3 sequences, about 8% being singletons. The same data also contributed to another study, on yellow fever vaccine responses in identical twins.

Sequenced input: CD8+ T cells sorted from blood. These receptors were taken from a woman between 18 and 29 years old in good health. Each CDR3 is given with its conserved first and last residue. Each record gives: clone size, V gene, D gene, J gene, CDR3 DNA, CDR3 protein. The D gene is left open where the match is weak. Size is omitted from some rows. Given values are once, few, many or a class for expanded clones.

few	TRBV4-2	.	TRBJ2-3	TGTGCCAGCAGCCAAGCGGGGTCGGCAGATACGCAGTATTTT	CASSQAGSADTQYF
few	TRBV14	TRBD1	TRBJ2-2	TGTGCCAGCAGCCAGACAGGGTACTTAGGTACCGGGGAGCTGTTTTTT	CASSQTGYLGTGELFF
many	TRBV14	TRBD1	TRBJ2-7	TGTGCCAGCAGCCACCCCTCCGGGACAGGGATATACGAGCAGTACTTC	CASSHPSGTGIYEQYF
many	TRBV29-1	.	TRBJ2-3	TGCAGCGCATGGACCTATTTCACAGATACGCAGTATTTT	CSAWTYFTDTQYF
few	TRBV4-3	.	TRBJ2-1	TGCGCCAGCAGTCTCCGGGTCGACGGGGACTACAATGAGCAGTTCTTC	CASSLRVDGDYNEQFF
many	TRBV5-1	.	TRBJ2-1	TGCGCCAGCAATGTAGGGGGTGAGAGTGATGAGCAGTTCTTC	CASNVGGESDEQFF
few	TRBV6-2/TRBV6-3	TRBD1	TRBJ1-1	TGTGCCAGCAGTTACTCAATAAGGGGACAGGGGGCGCGAAGGACTGAAGCTTTCTTT	CASSYSIRGQGARRTEAFF
.	TRBV12-3/TRBV12-4	.	TRBJ2-7	TGTGCCAGCAGTTCCGCCGCGACTAGGGTAATCGTGGGGCAGTACTTC	CASSSAATRVIVGQYF
few	TRBV2	.	TRBJ1-1	TGTGCCAGCAGTGAATATGAAGCTTTCTTT	CASSEYEAFF
.	TRBV6-2/TRBV6-3	TRBD1	TRBJ2-2	TGTGCCAGCAGCAACTGGGACAGGGTCACCGGGGAGCTGTTTTTT	CASSNWDRVTGELFF
few	TRBV20-1	.	TRBJ2-2	TGCAGTGCTCCGCGACGCAATACCGGGGAGCTGTTTTTT	CSAPRRNTGELFF
.	TRBV19	.	TRBJ1-5	TGTGCCAGTAGTATTCTGAGGGCGAATCAGCCCCAGCATTTT	CASSILRANQPQHF
few	TRBV7-9	.	TRBJ2-1	TGTGCCAGTCTACAGGGCCCACTTGATGAGCAGTTCTTC	CASLQGPLDEQFF
many	TRBV6-2/TRBV6-3	TRBD1	TRBJ2-7	TGTGCCAGCAGTCAATTCCGGGACAGGGCGACCTACGAGCAGTACTTC	CASSQFRDRATYEQYF
.	TRBV20-1	TRBD2	TRBJ2-1	TGCAGTGCTAGAGCAACTAGCGGGAGGGGTAGAAGCAATGAGCAGTTCTTC	CSARATSGRGRSNEQFF
many	TRBV29-1	TRBD1	TRBJ1-2	TGCAGCGTTGATATCACAGGGGGCTACTATGGCTACACCTTC	CSVDITGGYYGYTF
many	TRBV7-9	TRBD2	TRBJ2-1	TGTGCCAGCAGTCAGACTAGCGGGAGAAATGAGCAGTTCTTC	CASSQTSGRNEQFF
many	TRBV7-9	TRBD1	TRBJ2-7	TGTGCCAGCAGCTCCGAAACAGGGGGCTCCTACGAGCAGTACTTC	CASSSETGGSYEQYF
few	TRBV28	.	TRBJ1-5	TGTGCCAGCAGGGACAATCAGCCCCAGCATTTT	CASRDNQPQHF
.	TRBV7-9	.	TRBJ1-4	TGTGCCAGCAGCGGTTCTCAGGGAGCTGGCGAAAAACTGTTTTTT	CASSGSQGAGEKLFF